The entry below gives a single T cell receptor (beta chain) sequence along with its context. This clonotype was seen many times. The target of this receptor is not known. Base qualities are not recorded, but no much larger clone differs from it by a single base. This record comes from a study of T-cell reconstitution after alpha-beta-depleted transplantation in children (dated by TCRdb to 2016 to 2017). With respect to the entire study: The study quantitatively tracked T-cell immune reconstitution after TCRalphabeta/CD19-depleted allogeneic hematopoietic cell transplantation in children using TCR repertoire profiling.

The treatment or condition label, as the study defines it: allogeneic hematopoietic cell transplantation with graft depleted of TCRalphabeta T cells and CD19 B cells. The transplant recipients were children given TCRalphabeta/CD19-depleted allogeneic hematopoietic cell grafts. The CDR3 has 15 amino acids, counting the end cysteine and phenylalanine. Just the 45-base CDR3 DNA is kept, in frame starting at base 1. The germline V end is reduced by 2 bases and the J end by 4 bases; junction bases left unmatched: 5. CDR1 and CDR2 are read off the germline V gene as LGHNA and YNFKEQ. Libraries were built with PCR. The reads were generated on an Illumina HiSeq 2500. TCR libraries were prepared with molecular barcoding, using unique molecular identifiers to normalize TCRbeta repertoire quantification. In-frame beta chains were kept once TCRdb had trimmed the public reads at Q25 with fastp and called clones with MiXCR. Duplicate CDR3 protein sequences are folded into a single record with the most common DNA and genes. The table for this sample lists approximately 210,000 distinct CDR3 sequences; about a sixth of them were counted only once. The ten largest clonotypes hold about 41% of the sample.

Broader findings and caveats from the paper: The frequencies of hyperexpanded clones fell over the following months, and after one year, T-cell counts and TCRbeta diversity were mostly attributed to newly produced T cells. In some patients, high TCRbeta diversity at day 60 was attributed to recipient T cells and intrathymic progenitors that had survived conditioning. About two months after transplant, the apparently early recovery of alphabetaT-cell counts reportedly depended on just several hundred clones that had expanded rapidly and came from non-depleted graft cells.

This sample comprised PBMCs, mostly from graft donor cells, obtained 360 days after TCRalphabeta/CD19-depleted stem cell transplant. This TCR came from a male patient between 2 and 10 years old who had a stem cell transplant for acute lymphoblastic leukemia, so the T cells may come from the graft donor. The rearranged chain carries TRBV4-2 and TRBJ1-1; the junction holds 9 bases that match TRBD1. The bases are TGTGCCAGCAGCCAACTGACAGGGGGTGGCACTGAAGCTTTCTTT. This gives the protein CASSQLTGGGTEAFF.